This section outlines one TCR beta chain sequence together with its context. What it binds is not known. The record originates from a study of Ad26.COV2.S vaccination and SARS-CoV-2 variants. Across the whole study: Intramuscular Ad26.COV2.S at 5x10^10 or 1x10^11 viral particles.

The protocol was immunoSEQ multiplex PCR, while the TCRdb copy is restricted to in-frame clones and leaves out a portion. The sample holds a few hundred thousand clones, roughly 88% seen once. Sample treatment: 15 to 20 received Ad26.COV2.S at low or high dose, single or two shots; a few received placebo; per-sample allocation not given. All samples were drawn on day 63, counting from the first vaccine or placebo injection. Per the germline V gene, CDR1 is SGHRS and CDR2 is YFSETQ. J lost 4 bases, V lost 8 bases, and 12 bases had no gene match. This CDR3 spans 15 amino acids. Study-wide results and caveats: Individuals receiving vaccine had higher spike-specific TCR breadth than placebo recipients did. Comparability of non-spike TCR breadth was observed across vaccine and placebo recipients.

The gene calls are TRBV5-1 and TRBJ2-1; 7 nucleotides match TRBD1. The source material was peripheral blood, sampled in a trial of Ad26.COV2.S vaccine versus placebo. The origin of this receptor is a person between 18 and 65 years old who received the Ad26.COV2.S COVID-19 vaccine or a placebo. The CDR3 DNA reads TGCGCCAGTAACACCGGGACAGCCTCTTACAATGAGCAGTTCTTC. Protein: CASNTGTASYNEQFF.